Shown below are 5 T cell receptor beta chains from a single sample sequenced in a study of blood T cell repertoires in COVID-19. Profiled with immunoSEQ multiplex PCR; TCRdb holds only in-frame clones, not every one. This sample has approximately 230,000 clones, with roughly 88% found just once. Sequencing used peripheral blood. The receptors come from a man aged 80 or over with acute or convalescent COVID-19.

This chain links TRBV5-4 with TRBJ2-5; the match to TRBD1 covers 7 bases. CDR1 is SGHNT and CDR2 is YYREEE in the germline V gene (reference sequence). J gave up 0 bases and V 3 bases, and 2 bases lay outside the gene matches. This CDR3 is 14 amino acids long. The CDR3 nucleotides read TGTGCCAGCAGCTCGGGACAGAACCAAGAGACCCAGTACTTC. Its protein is CASSSGQNQETQYF.

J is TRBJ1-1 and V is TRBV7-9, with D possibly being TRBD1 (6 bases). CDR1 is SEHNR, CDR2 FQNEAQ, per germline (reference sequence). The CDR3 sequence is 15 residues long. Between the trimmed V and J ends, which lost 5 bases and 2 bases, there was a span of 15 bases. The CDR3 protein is CASSIRQEINTEAFF. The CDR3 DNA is TGTGCCAGCAGCATTCGACAGGAAATTAACACTGAAGCTTTCTTT.

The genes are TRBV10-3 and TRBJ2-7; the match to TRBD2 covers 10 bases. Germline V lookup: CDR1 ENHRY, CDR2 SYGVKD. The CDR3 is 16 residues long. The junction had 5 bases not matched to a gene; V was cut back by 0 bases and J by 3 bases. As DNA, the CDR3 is TGTGCCATCAGTGAGTCGACTAGCGGGTTATACTACGAGCAGTACTTC. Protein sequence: CAISESTSGLYYEQYF.

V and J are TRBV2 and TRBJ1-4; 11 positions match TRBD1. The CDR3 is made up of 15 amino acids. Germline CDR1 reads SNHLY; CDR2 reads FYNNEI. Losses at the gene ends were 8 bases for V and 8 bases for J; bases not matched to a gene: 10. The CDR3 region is CASLGPGQGVEKLFF. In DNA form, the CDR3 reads TGTGCCAGCCTTGGCCCGGGACAGGGGGTGGAAAAACTGTTTTTT. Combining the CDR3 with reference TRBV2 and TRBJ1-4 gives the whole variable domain EPEVTQTPSHQVTQMGQEVILRCVPISNHLYFYWYRQILGQKVEFLVSFYNNEISEKSEIFDDQFSVERPDGSNFTLKIRSTKLEDSAMYFCASLGPGQGVEKLFFGSGTQLSVL.

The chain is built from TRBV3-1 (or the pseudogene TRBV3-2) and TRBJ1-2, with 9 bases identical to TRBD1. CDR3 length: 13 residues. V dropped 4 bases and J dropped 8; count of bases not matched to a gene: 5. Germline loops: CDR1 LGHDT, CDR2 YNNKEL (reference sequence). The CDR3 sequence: CASSPRQGVGYTF. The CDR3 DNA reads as TGTGCCAGCAGCCCCCGACAGGGGGTCGGCTACACCTTC.